This TCR beta chain was sequenced for a study of blood T cell repertoires in COVID-19. Across the whole study: Sites in the United States, Italy and Spain provided acute and convalescent COVID-19 samples. The cDNA or gDNA used as material had been derived from T cells, B-cell-depleted T cells, or PBMCs.

In the case of this clone: The junction and the germline gene differ at one end; a read error may be behind it.

Seattle patient enrollment occurred during active infection, with longitudinal follow-up thereafter. The repertoire was sequenced with immunoSEQ multiplex PCR; TCRdb's copy has only in-frame clones and lacks some. The sample records around 60,000 clones, 80% being singletons. The CDR3 loop spans 14 amino acids. Germline V gene lookup returns CDR1 LGHNA and CDR2 YNFKEQ. Sequencing used peripheral blood. This clonotype was sampled from a man younger than 40 with COVID-19, enrolled during active disease. V usage is TRBV4-2 and J usage is TRBJ1-1; D is possibly TRBD1 (5 bases). The CDR3 bases are TGTGCCAGCAGCCATTGGGGGGAGGAACAGAGACTGGAGTTT. It yields the protein CASSHWGEEQRLEF.